Listed here are 20 T cell receptor beta chains from one sample, sequenced in a study of T cell responses to AZD1222 COVID-19 vaccine. The repertoire was sequenced with immunoSEQ multiplex PCR; TCRdb's copy has only in-frame clones and lacks some. The table shows about 180,000 clones, with around 89% occurring only once. The sequences come from peripheral blood, collected 28 days after the second AZD1222 dose. These receptor sequences come from an adult who received the AZD1222 COVID-19 vaccine.

The chain joins TRBV9 to TRBJ2-1; the D is unclear. CDR3 length: 13 residues. V was trimmed by 0 bases and J by 7 bases, leaving 8 bases between them. The germline V gene has CDR1 SGDLS and CDR2 YYNGEE. CDR3 DNA sequence: TGTGCCAGCAGCGTAGGGGGTGTGAATGAGCAGTTCTTC. It yields the protein CASSVGGVNEQFF.

V usage is TRBV6-4 and J usage is TRBJ2-1; a possible D gene is TRBD1 (7 bases). This CDR3 has 13 residues. The V end lost 5 bases, the J end lost 6 bases, and 11 bases lay between the germline ends. CDR1 is MRHNA and CDR2 is SNTAGT in the germline V gene. This CDR3 reads CASSQQGGNEQFF. The CDR3 nucleotides are TGTGCCAGCAGTCAGCAGGGGGGCAATGAGCAGTTCTTC.

V usage is TRBV9 and J usage is TRBJ2-3, with no clear D. Trimming pared 1 base from V and 2 bases from J, leaving 8 bases between. Germline CDR1 and CDR2: SGDLS and YYNGEE. This CDR3 comprises 14 residues. CDR3 nucleotide sequence: TGTGCCAGCAGCGTAAGCGATTCCACAGATACGCAGTATTTT. Encoded protein: CASSVSDSTDTQYF.

This chain connects TRBV28 to TRBJ2-3; D unresolved. Germline lookup yields CDR1 MDHEN and CDR2 SYDVKM. Trimming left V 5 bases short and J 6 bases short, with 18 bases between. This CDR3 is 15 amino acids long. The CDR3 DNA sequence: TGTGCCAGCAGTCTCGCGTGGGGTGGAAGGGATACGCAGTATTTT. Encoded protein: CASSLAWGGRDTQYF.

The rearrangement uses TRBV6-2 or TRBV6-3 and TRBJ2-2, with a possible D match to TRBD2 (6 bases). CDR3 length equals 16 residues. With 6 bases removed from V and 0 bases from J, the gap between germline ends came to 14 bases. Germline V gene lookup returns CDR1 MNHEY and CDR2 SVGEGT. Here the CDR3 reads CASSLDYPPNTGELFF. The CDR3 region has the DNA TGTGCCAGCAGCCTGGACTACCCCCCGAACACCGGGGAGCTGTTTTTT.

The gene calls are TRBV6-5 and TRBJ2-7; D gene uncertain. Deletions cut 5 bases from V and 3 bases from J, with 11 bases between. This CDR3 is built from 13 residues. Per germline, CDR1 MNHEY and CDR2 SVGAGI. CDR3 loop: CASSPSTIYEQYF. Here the CDR3 DNA reads TGTGCCAGCAGTCCTTCCACTATCTACGAGCAGTACTTC.

CDR3 residues: CASSLDSQGVPFF. The DNA for the CDR3 is TGTGCCAGCAGCCTAGACAGCCAAGGGGTGCCGTTCTTC. V usage is TRBV7-6 and J usage is TRBJ2-1, with D maybe TRBD1 (5 bases). With 5 bases removed from V and 15 bases from J, the gap between germline ends came to 20 bases. Germline CDR1 and CDR2: SGHVS and FNYEAQ. This CDR3 comprises 13 residues.

V is TRBV19 and J is TRBJ1-5; D remains ambiguous. The CDR3 has 15 residues. CDR1 LNHDA and CDR2 SQIVND come from the germline V gene (reference sequence). V was shortened by 1 base and J by 1 base, with 8 bases between the two germline ends. CDR3 loop: CASSIGGLSNQPQHF. CDR3 DNA: TGTGCCAGTAGTATAGGAGGGTTGAGCAATCAGCCCCAGCATTTT.

The rearrangement links TRBV28 to TRBJ1-2; a possible D gene is TRBD1 (5 bases). Germline CDR1 and CDR2: MDHEN and SYDVKM. Trimming pared 5 bases from V and 5 bases from J, leaving 12 bases between. The CDR3 is 13 residues long. As DNA, the CDR3 is TGTGCCAGCAGTCCCGGGGCGGAATATGGCTACACCTTC. Its protein is CASSPGAEYGYTF.

The genes are TRBV2 and TRBJ2-3; D is possibly TRBD1 (6 bases). Deletions cut 9 bases from V and 3 bases from J, with 13 bases between. The CDR3 totals 13 residues. From germline, CDR1 is SNHLY and CDR2 FYNNEI. The CDR3 reads CASNRDKTDTQYF. The CDR3 DNA sequence: TGTGCCAGTAACCGGGACAAAACAGATACGCAGTATTTT. Supplemented by reference TRBV2 and TRBJ2-3, the full variable domain reads EPEVTQTPSHQVTQMGQEVILRCVPISNHLYFYWYRQILGQKVEFLVSFYNNEISEKSEIFDDQFSVERPDGSNFTLKIRSTKLEDSAMYFCASNRDKTDTQYFGPGTRLTVL.

V usage is TRBV6-5 and J usage is TRBJ2-1; 12 bases match TRBD1. The CDR3 is 15 residues long. The J segment lost 9 bases and the V segment lost 0 bases, leaving 3 bases of the junction unmatched. Germline V gives CDR1 MNHEY, CDR2 SVGAGI. Here the CDR3 reads CASSYSGQGAGEQFF. CDR3 nucleotides: TGTGCCAGCAGTTACTCGGGACAGGGGGCGGGTGAGCAGTTCTTC.

The chain employs TRBV7-9 and TRBJ1-2; a possible D gene is TRBD1 (5 bases). Trimming pared 2 bases from V and 2 bases from J, leaving 12 bases between. The CDR3 sequence is 15 residues long. Germline CDR1 SEHNR, CDR2 FQNEAQ (reference sequence). CDR3 nucleotides: TGTGCCAGCAGCTTACTGGACATTTCGAACTATGGCTACACCTTC. This encodes CASSLLDISNYGYTF. Full variable domain (outside the CDR3, taken from reference TRBV7-9 and TRBJ1-2): DTGVSQNPRHKITKRGQNVTFRCDPISEHNRLYWYRQTLGQGPEFLTYFQNEAQLEKSRLLSDRFSAERPKGSFSTLEIQRTEQGDSAMYLCASSLLDISNYGYTFGSGTRLTVV.

This chain joins TRBV27 and TRBJ1-3, with a possible D match to TRBD1 (5 bases). CDR3 length: 16 residues. CDR1 and CDR2 (germline): MNHEY, SMNVEV (reference sequence). Trimming left V 4 bases short and J 0 bases short, with 13 bases between. CDR3 residues: CASSSRDGYSGNTIYF. The CDR3 DNA reads TGTGCCAGCAGTTCCCGGGACGGATACTCTGGAAACACCATATATTTT.

The J gene is TRBJ2-1, the V gene TRBV6-5; D is unresolved. V lost 6 bases to trimming and J lost 9 bases, with 15 bases between them. The CDR3 contains 13 residues. Germline CDR1 and CDR2: MNHEY and SVGAGI. The CDR3 is CASSGLPLFEQFF. DNA of the CDR3: TGTGCCAGCAGCGGGCTCCCGTTGTTTGAGCAGTTCTTC.

The V gene is TRBV24-1, the J gene TRBJ2-5, with D perhaps TRBD1 (6 bases). The germline gives CDR1 KGHDR, CDR2 SFDVKD. Trimming left V 5 bases short and J 1 base short, with 16 bases between. This CDR3 has 16 amino acids. CDR3 in amino acids: CATSGAGAAIQETQYF. DNA for the CDR3: TGTGCCACCAGTGGCGCAGGGGCCGCTATCCAAGAGACCCAGTACTTC.

This clone is a singleton in its sample. The chain links TRBV29-1 to TRBJ2-7; maybe TRBD2 (5 bases). This CDR3 has 15 residues. Germline V CDR1 and CDR2: SQVTM, ANQGSEA. Trimming pared 2 bases from V and 4 bases from J, leaving 18 bases between. The CDR3 sequence is CSVELTEASRYEQYF. The CDR3 nucleotides read TGCAGCGTTGAACTGACGGAGGCCTCCCGTTACGAGCAGTACTTC.

The V call is TRBV9, the J call TRBJ1-1; TRBD1 might be the D (5 bases). Trimming left V 0 bases short and J 4 bases short, with 16 bases between. Germline values: CDR1 SGDLS, CDR2 YYNGEE. The CDR3 is 16 amino acids. The CDR3 region is CASSVGTGVGGTEAFF. CDR3 DNA sequence: TGTGCCAGCAGCGTAGGTACGGGGGTCGGAGGCACTGAAGCTTTCTTT.

The J gene is TRBJ2-7, the V gene TRBV28, with a possible D match to TRBD1 (5 bases). V lost 3 bases, J lost 3 bases, and 12 bases lay in between. Germline lookup yields CDR1 MDHEN and CDR2 SYDVKM. The CDR3 is made up of 14 amino acids. In nucleotides, the CDR3 is TGTGCCAGCAGTTTCACCGGACAAATCTACGAGCAGTACTTC. Protein product: CASSFTGQIYEQYF.

The chain couples TRBV19 to TRBJ2-1, with 7 positions matching TRBD1. The V and J ends lost 0 bases and 4 bases, in that order; junction bases with no gene match: 3. Germline CDR1 and CDR2: LNHDA and SQIVND (reference sequence). The CDR3 is made up of 15 amino acids. CDR3 sequence (DNA): TGTGCCAGTAGTATAGAAGGGACAGTGTACAATGAGCAGTTCTTC. Its protein is CASSIEGTVYNEQFF.

The CDR3 DNA reads TGTGCCAGCAGTGAGGGTGACAGGGCGGGGCAGTACTTC. It yields the protein CASSEGDRAGQYF. This sequence joins TRBV12-3 or TRBV12-4 and TRBJ2-7; TRBD1 matches 7 bases. V was pared by 5 bases and J by 9 bases, with 10 bases of the junction left unmatched. The CDR3 spans 13 residues.